A single sample gave rise to the 9 T cell receptor beta chains below, sequenced in a study of early stage breast cancer tumors. The method was immunoSEQ multiplex PCR; TCRdb's version includes in-frame clones alone and lacks a portion of them. The table includes about 48,000 clones, roughly 84% detected once. The sample consisted of blood. These TCRs come from a person between 50 and 60 years old with breast cancer.

The chain couples TRBV11-2 to TRBJ1-4; unclear D gene. Germline V gene sequence: CDR1 SGHAT, CDR2 FQNNGV. The V and J ends lost 0 bases and 6 bases respectively, with 5 bases between them. This CDR3 is 13 amino acids long. The DNA for the CDR3 is TGTGCCAGCAGCTTAGAAGGCCATGAAAAACTGTTTTTT. This sequence encodes CASSLEGHEKLFF.

This clone appeared a few times. The rearrangement uses TRBV4-2 and TRBJ2-7, with 10 bases fitting TRBD2. This CDR3 contains 20 residues. J was trimmed by 4 bases and V by 0 bases; bases with no gene match: 18. Germline V gene sequence: CDR1 LGHNA, CDR2 YNFKEQ. The CDR3 DNA reads as TGTGCCAGCAGCCAAGACTTCCCGACGTGGGGGAGCGGGGGGGAATACGAGCAGTACTTC. Translated: CASSQDFPTWGSGGEYEQYF.

Remarks on this clone: The junction departs from the called germline gene at one end, perhaps through a read error. The rearrangement joins TRBV5-8 to TRBJ1-2; unclear D gene. The CDR3 is 15 amino acids. The germline V gene encodes CDR1 SGHTS and CDR2 YDEGEE. CDR3 region: CASSLERRAGYGYTF. The DNA of the CDR3 is TGTGCTAGCAGCTTGGAAAGGAGGGCTGGATATGGCTACACCTTC.

CDR3 sequence reads: CASSLSGSANTGELFF. CDR3 nucleotide sequence: TGTGCCAGCAGCTTAAGCGGGAGTGCTAACACCGGGGAGCTGTTTTTT. The rearrangement uses TRBV7-2 and TRBJ2-2; TRBD2 matches at 8 bases. The CDR3 extends over 16 amino acids. Germline CDR1 reads SGHTA; CDR2 reads FQGNSA. V lost 2 bases to trimming and J lost 2 bases; unmatched junction nucleotides: 4.

The chain combines TRBV4-3 with TRBJ2-2, with TRBD1 matching 7 bases. The CDR3 is 19 residues long. The germline V gene encodes CDR1 LGHNA and CDR2 YSLEER. Losses at the gene ends were 0 bases for V and 0 bases for J; bases not matched to a gene: 10. CDR3 amino acids: CASSQDRVTGPSNTGELFF. The CDR3 region has the DNA TGCGCCAGCAGCCAAGACAGGGTGACAGGGCCTTCGAACACCGGGGAGCTGTTTTTT.

The rearrangement links TRBV19 to TRBJ2-7, with 7 bases lining up with TRBD1. After removal of 5 bases from V and 3 bases from J, the junction contained 7 bases not matched to a gene. In germline, CDR1 is LNHDA, CDR2 SQIVND (reference sequence). The CDR3 has 14 residues. The CDR3 region is CASSLRTGNYEQYF. The CDR3 nucleotides are TGTGCCAGTAGTTTGCGGACAGGTAACTACGAGCAGTACTTC.

J is TRBJ2-2 and V is TRBV19, with unresolved D. From germline, CDR1 is LNHDA and CDR2 SQIVND (reference sequence). Deletions cut 3 bases from V and 7 bases from J, with 15 bases between. This CDR3 comprises 15 residues. CDR3 DNA sequence: TGTGCCAGTAGTATCCCCGACTTCTCGGTCGGGGAGCTGTTTTTT. Protein sequence: CASSIPDFSVGELFF.

The gene calls are TRBV6-5 and TRBJ2-7; 8 bases align to TRBD2. The CDR3 length is 14 residues. Unmatched junction bases numbered 6, after V lost 2 bases and J lost 6 bases. Germline CDR1 reads MNHEY; CDR2 reads SVGAGI. The CDR3 DNA sequence: TGTGCCAGCAGTTACGACGGGGGGGCGGGCGAGCAGTACTTC. It codes for CASSYDGGAGEQYF.

The CDR3 DNA sequence: TGCGCCAGCAGTGAGGGAGGGGACTATGGCTACACCTTC. The encoded protein is CASSEGGDYGYTF. This chain joins TRBV10-1 and TRBJ1-2; D might be TRBD1 (5 bases). Germline assignment: CDR1 WNHNN and CDR2 SYGVQD (reference sequence). The V end lost 2 bases, the J end lost 3 bases, and 7 bases lay between the germline ends. The CDR3 contains 13 residues.